Following are 4 T cell receptor beta chains from one sample sequenced in a study of CD4+ T cells in melanoma. Libraries were prepared by immunoSEQ multiplex PCR; TCRdb keeps only in-frame clonotypes and omits some of them. The sample lists around 50,000 clones, roughly nine tenths occurring once. Specimen: peripheral blood. Receptor source: a human donor with melanoma.

By share, this clone counts as medium-sized. The chain carries TRBV18 and TRBJ1-2; no clear D gene. In germline, CDR1 is KGHSH, CDR2 LQKENI. This CDR3 spans 16 amino acids. V was clipped by 6 bases and J by 0 bases, with 17 bases between them. For the CDR3, the DNA is TGTGCCAGCTCCCGTATCGAGACACCTCCTAACTATGGCTACACCTTC. This codes for CASSRIETPPNYGYTF.

This chain uses TRBV6-1 with TRBJ2-3, with 12 bases matching TRBD1. This CDR3 region has 12 residues. J gave up 12 bases and V 7 bases, and 5 bases lay outside the gene matches. Per the germline V gene, CDR1 is MNHNS and CDR2 is SASEGT. The DNA of the CDR3 is TGTGCCAGCAATTCGGGACAGGGGGCACAGTATTTT. This codes for CASNSGQGAQYF.

This chain connects TRBV5-6 to TRBJ1-5; a weak D match, TRBD1 (5 bases). This CDR3 is built from 12 residues. V lost 4 bases to trimming and J lost 6 bases, with 8 bases between them. CDR1 and CDR2 (germline): SGHDT, YYEEEE. CDR3: CASSRDSQPQHF. The CDR3, as DNA: TGTGCCAGCAGCAGGGACTCTCAGCCCCAGCATTTT.

J is TRBJ1-6 and V is TRBV19; 10 bases agree with TRBD1. Germline V lookup: CDR1 LNHDA, CDR2 SQIVND (reference sequence). This CDR3 is 17 amino acids long. J was trimmed by 7 bases and V by 0 bases; bases with no gene match: 6. The CDR3 nucleotides read TGTGCCAGTAGTATAGAGAGACAGGGGGCGCAGAATTCACCCCTCCACTTT. It is translated as CASSIERQGAQNSPLHF.